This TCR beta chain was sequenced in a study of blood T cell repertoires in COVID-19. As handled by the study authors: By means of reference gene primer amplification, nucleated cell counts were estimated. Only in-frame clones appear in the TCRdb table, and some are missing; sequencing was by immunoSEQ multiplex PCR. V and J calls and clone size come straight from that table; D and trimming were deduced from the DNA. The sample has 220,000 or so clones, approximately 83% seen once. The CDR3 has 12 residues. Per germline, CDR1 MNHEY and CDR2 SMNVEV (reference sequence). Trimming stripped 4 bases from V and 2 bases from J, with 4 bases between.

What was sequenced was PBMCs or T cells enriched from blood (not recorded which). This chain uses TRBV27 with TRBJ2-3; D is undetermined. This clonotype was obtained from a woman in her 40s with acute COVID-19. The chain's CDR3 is CASSSFTDTQYF. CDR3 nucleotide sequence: TGTGCCAGCAGTTCTTTCACAGATACGCAGTATTTT.